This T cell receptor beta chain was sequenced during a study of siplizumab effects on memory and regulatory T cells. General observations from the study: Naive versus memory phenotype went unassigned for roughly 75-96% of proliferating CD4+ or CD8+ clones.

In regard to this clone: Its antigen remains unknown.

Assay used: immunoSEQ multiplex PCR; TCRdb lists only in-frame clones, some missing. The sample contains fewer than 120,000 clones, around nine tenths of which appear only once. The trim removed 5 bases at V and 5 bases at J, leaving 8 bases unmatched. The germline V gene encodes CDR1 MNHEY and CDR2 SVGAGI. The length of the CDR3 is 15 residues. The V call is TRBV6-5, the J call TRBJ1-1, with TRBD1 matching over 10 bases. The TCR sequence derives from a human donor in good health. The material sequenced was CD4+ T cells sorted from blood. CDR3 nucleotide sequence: TGTGCCAGCAGTCAGGGGGACAGGGGAATAACTGAAGCTTTCTTT. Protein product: CASSQGDRGITEAFF.